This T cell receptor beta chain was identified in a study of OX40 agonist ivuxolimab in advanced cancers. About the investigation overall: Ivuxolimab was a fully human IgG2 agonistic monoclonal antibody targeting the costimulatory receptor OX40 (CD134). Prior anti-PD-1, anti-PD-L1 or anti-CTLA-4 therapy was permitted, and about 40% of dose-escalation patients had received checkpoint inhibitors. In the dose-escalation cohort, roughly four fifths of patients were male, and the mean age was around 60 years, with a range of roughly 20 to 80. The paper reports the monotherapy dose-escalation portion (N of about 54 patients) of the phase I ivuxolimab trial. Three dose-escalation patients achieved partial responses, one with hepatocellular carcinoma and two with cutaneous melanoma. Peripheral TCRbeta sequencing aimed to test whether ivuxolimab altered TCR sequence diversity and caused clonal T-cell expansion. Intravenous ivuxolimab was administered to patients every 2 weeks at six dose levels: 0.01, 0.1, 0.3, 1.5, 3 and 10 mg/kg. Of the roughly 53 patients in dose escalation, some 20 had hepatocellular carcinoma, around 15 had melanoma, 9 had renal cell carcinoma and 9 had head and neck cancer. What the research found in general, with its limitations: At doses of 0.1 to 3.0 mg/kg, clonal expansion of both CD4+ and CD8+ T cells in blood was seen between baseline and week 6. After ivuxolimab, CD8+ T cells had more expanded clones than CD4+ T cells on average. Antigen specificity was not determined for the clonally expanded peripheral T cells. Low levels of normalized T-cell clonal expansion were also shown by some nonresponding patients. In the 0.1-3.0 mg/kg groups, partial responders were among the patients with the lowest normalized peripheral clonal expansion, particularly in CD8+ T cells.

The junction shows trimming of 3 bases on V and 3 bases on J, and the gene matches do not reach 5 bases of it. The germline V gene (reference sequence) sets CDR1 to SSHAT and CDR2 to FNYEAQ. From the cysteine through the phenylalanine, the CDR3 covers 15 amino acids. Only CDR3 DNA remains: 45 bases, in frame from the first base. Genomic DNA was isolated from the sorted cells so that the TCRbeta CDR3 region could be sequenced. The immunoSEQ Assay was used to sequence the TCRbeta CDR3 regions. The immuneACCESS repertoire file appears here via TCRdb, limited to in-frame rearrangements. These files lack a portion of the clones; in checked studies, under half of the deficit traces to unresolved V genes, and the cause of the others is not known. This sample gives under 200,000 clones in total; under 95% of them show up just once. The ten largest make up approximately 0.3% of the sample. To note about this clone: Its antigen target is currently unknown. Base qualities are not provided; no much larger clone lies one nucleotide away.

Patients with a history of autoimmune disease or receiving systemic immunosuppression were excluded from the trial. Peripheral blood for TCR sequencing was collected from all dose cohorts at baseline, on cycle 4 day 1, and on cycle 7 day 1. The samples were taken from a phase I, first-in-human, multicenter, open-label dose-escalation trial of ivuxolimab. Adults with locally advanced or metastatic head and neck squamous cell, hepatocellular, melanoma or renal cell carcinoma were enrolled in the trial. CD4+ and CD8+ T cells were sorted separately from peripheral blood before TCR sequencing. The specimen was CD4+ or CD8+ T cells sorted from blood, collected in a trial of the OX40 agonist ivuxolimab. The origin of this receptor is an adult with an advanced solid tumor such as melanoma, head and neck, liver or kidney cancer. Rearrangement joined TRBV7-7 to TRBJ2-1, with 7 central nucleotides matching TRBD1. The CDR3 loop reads CASSLRQGSYNEQFF. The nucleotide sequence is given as TGTGCCAGCAGCTTGAGACAGGGTAGCTACAATGAGCAGTTCTTC.